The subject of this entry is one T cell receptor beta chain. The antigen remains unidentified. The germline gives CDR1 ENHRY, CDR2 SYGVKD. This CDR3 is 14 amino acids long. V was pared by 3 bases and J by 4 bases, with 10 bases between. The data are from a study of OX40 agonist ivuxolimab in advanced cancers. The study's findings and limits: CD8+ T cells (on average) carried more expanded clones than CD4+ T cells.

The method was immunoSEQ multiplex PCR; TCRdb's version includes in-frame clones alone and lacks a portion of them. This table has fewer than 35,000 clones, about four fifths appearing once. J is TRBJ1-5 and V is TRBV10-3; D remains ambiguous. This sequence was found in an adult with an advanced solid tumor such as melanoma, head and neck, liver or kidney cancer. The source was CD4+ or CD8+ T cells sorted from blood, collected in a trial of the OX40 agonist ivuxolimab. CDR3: CAISEGRGNQPQHF. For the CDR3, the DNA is TGTGCCATCAGTGAAGGACGGGGAAATCAGCCCCAGCATTTT.